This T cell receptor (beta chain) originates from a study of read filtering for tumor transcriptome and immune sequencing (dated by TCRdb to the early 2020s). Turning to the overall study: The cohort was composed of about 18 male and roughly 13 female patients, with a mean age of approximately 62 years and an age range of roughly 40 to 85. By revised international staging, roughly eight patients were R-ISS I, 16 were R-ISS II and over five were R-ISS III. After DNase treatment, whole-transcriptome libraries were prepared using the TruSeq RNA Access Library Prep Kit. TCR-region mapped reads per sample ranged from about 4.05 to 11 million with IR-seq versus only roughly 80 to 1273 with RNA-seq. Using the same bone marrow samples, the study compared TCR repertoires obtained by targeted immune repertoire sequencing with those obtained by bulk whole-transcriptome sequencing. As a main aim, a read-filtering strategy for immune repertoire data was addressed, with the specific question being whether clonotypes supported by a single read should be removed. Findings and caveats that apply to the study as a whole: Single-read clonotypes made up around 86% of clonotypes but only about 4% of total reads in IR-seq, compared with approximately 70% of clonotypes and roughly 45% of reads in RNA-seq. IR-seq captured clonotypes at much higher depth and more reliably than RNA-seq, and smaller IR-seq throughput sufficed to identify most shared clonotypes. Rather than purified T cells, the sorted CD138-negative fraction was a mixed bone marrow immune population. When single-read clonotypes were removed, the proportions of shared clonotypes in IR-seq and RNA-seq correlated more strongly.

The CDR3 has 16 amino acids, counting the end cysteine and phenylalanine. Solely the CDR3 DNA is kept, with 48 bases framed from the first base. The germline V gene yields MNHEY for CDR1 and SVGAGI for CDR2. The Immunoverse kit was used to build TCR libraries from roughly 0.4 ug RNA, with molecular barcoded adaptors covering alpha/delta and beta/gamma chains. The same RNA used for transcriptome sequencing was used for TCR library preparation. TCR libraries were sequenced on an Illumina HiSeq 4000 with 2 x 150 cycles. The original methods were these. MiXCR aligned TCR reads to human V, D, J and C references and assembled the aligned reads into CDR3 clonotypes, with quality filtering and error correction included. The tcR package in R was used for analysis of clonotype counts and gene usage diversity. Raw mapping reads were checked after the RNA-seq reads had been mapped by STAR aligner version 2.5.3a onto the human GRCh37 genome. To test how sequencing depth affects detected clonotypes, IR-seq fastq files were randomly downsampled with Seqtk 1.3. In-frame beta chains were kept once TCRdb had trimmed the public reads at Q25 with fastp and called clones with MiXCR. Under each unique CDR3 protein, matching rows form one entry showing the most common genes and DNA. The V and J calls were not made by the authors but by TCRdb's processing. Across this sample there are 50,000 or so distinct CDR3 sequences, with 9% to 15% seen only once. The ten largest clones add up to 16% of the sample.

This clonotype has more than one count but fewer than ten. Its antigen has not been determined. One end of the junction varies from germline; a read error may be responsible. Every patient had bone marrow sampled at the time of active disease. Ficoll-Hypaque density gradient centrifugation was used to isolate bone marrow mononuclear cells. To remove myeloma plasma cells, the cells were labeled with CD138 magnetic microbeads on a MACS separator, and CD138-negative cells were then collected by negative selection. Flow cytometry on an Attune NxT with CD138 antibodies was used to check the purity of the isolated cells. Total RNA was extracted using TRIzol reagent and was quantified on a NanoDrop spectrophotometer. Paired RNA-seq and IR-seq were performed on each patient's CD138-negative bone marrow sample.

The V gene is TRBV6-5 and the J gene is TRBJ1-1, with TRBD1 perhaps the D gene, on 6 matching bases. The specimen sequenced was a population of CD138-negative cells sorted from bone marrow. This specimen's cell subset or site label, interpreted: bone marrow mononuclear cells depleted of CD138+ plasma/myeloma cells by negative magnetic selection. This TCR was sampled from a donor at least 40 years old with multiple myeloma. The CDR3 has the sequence CASSRWGGSGNTVALF. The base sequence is TGTGCCAGCAGCCGATGGGGGGGCTCGGGAAACACTGTAGCTCTCTTT.